The entry below describes one T cell receptor beta chain. The antigen is undetermined. The sample belongs to a study of CD8 T cells in Susac syndrome. The study, taken as a whole, reports: The study conceded that relatively few individuals underwent its TCR sequencing and HLA analysis.

Healthy donors constituted the control group, matched for age and sex. The V gene's germline CDR1 is DFQATT and CDR2 SNEGSKA (reference sequence). V lost 7 bases to trimming and J lost 6 bases, with 15 bases between them. The CDR3 is 12 amino acids. It was with random hexamers that 0.5 to 1 ug RNA was reverse transcribed. TCRdb re-derived calls from the immunoSEQ multiplex PCR reads in MiXCR, one entry per CDR3 protein. Of 150,000 to 200,000 distinct CDR3 sequences listed, around 95% are singletons. The chain carries TRBV20-1 and TRBJ1-2; D call uncertain. This receptor was identified in a human donor in good health. The sequenced material came from CD4+ T cells from PBMCs. As DNA, the CDR3 is TGCAGTGGGGCCTGGGGTAAGGATGGCTACACCTTC. It codes for CSGAWGKDGYTF.